These 29 T cell receptor beta chains share one sample of origin, sequenced in a study of T cells in women clearing cervical HPV infection. Repertoires were generated with immunoSEQ multiplex PCR, while TCRdb's copy carries only in-frame clones and drops some. Its table records roughly 40,000 clones. The material sequenced was blood buffy coat. Receptors were obtained from a woman between 18 and 69 years old with a cervical HPV16 infection that either progressed to CIN3+ or cleared (not recorded which).

Comments on this clone: The read falls 3 residues short of the CDR3 end, and the missing part is taken from the germline J gene. The chain couples TRBV5-6 to TRBJ2-3; no clear D gene. V was pared by 1 base and J by 2 bases, with 5 bases between. This CDR3 is built from 13 residues. Germline V gives CDR1 SGHDT, CDR2 YYEEEE. CDR3 bases read: TGTGCCAGCAGCTTGCGAGCCACAGATACG. Translated, it gives CASSLRATDT. In full, the CDR3 is CASSLRATDTQYF.

As to this clone: The read comes to an end 3 residues before the CDR3 does, leaving the germline J gene to fill in the end. This chain uses TRBV9 with TRBJ2-5; D perhaps matches TRBD2 (6 bases). Between the trimmed V and J ends, which lost 0 bases and 1 base, there was a span of 16 bases. There are 17 residues in the CDR3. CDR1 and CDR2 from the germline V gene are SGDLS and YYNGEE. The DNA read from the CDR3 is TGTGCCAGCAGCGTAGGGTCCGGGGGTTCAAGCCAAGAGACC. Encoded protein: CASSVGSGGSSQET. The whole CDR3 sequence reads CASSVGSGGSSQETQYF.

As for this clone: The observed sequence ends 3 residues before the CDR3 terminus, with the missing tail filled in from the germline J gene. V is TRBV27 and J is TRBJ2-7; possibly TRBD1 for D (7 bases). The CDR3 extends over 14 amino acids. Per germline, CDR1 MNHEY and CDR2 SMNVEV (reference sequence). Deletions cut 9 bases from V and 4 bases from J, with 19 bases between. The CDR3 loop reads CASAPGQGGYEQYF. CDR3 DNA (partial): TGTGCCAGTGCCCCGGGTCAGGGGGGATACGAG.

With regard to this clone: The read ends 3 residues shy of where the CDR3 ends; the end is completed using the germline J gene. The chain carries TRBV5-1 and TRBJ1-4; 7 nucleotides match TRBD1. Germline V gene lookup returns CDR1 SGHRS and CDR2 YFSETQ. The V and J ends lost 5 bases and 4 bases, in that order; junction bases with no gene match: 5. This CDR3 comprises 14 residues. The DNA read from the CDR3 is TGCGCCAGCAGTTCGGGACAGATTAATGAAAAA. Its protein is CASSSGQINEK. The CDR3 in its entirety is CASSSGQINEKLFF.

With respect to this clone: The CDR3 goes on 3 residues after the read ends, and that part is filled in from the germline J gene. The genes are TRBV7-6 and TRBJ2-2; D is uncertain. Germline CDR1 is SGHVS and CDR2 is FNYEAQ. Trimming cost V 3 bases and J 6 bases, with 8 bases left between them. There are 13 residues in the CDR3. The part of the CDR3 DNA that was read is TGTGCCAGCAGCTTGTCTTTTGCCGGGGAG. Translated: CASSLSFAGE. The full CDR3 sequence reads CASSLSFAGELFF.

Turning to this clone: The CDR3 is cut off 3 residues early in the read; its end comes from the germline J gene. This sequence joins TRBV7-3 and TRBJ2-3; possible D gene TRBD1, 5 bases. CDR1 SGHTA and CDR2 FQGTGA come from the germline V gene. The CDR3 consists of 13 residues. With 2 bases removed from V and 6 bases from J, the gap between germline ends came to 9 bases. CDR3 bases read: TGTGCCAGCAGCTTACAGGGATCGGATACG. This sequence encodes CASSLQGSDT. The full-length CDR3 reads as CASSLQGSDTQYF.

The CDR3 loop is CSARPGQPNSPLHF. Incomplete CDR3 DNA: TGCAGTGCTAGACCGGGACAGCCCAATTCACCC. The V call is TRBV20-1, the J call TRBJ1-6, with TRBD1 matching 7 bases. With the read ending 3 residues before the CDR3 end, the germline J gene is used to fill in that end. The germline CDR1 and CDR2 sequences are DFQATT and SNEGSKA (reference sequence). The CDR3 totals 14 residues. With 2 bases clipped from V and 7 bases from J, the junction kept 5 bases outside the gene matches.

To note about this clone: The read terminates 3 residues before the CDR3 end, so the remaining end is supplied by the germline J gene. J is TRBJ2-3 and V is TRBV5-1; 10 bases agree with TRBD2. Germline loops: CDR1 SGHRS, CDR2 YFSETQ. The CDR3 extends over 15 amino acids. V shed 5 bases and J 0 bases; nucleotides not matched to a gene: 3. Incomplete CDR3 DNA: TGCGCCAGCAGACGGACTAGCGGTAGCACAGATACG. Its protein product is CASRRTSGSTDT. The entire CDR3 sequence reads CASRRTSGSTDTQYF.

Points on this clone: The CDR3 end is not reached by the read, which stops 3 residues before it; the germline J gene fills it in. V usage is TRBV19 and J usage is TRBJ2-6; a possible D gene is TRBD1 (6 bases). The V and J ends lost 6 bases and 0 bases respectively, with 12 bases between them. Germline loops: CDR1 LNHDA, CDR2 SQIVND (reference sequence). There are 16 residues in the CDR3. CDR3: CASSPDSLSGANVLTF. The CDR3 DNA, read in part, is TGTGCCAGTAGCCCGGACAGCCTCTCTGGGGCCAACGTC.

A word on this clone: The read stops 3 residues short of the end of the CDR3; the missing end is completed from the germline J gene. This chain connects TRBV30 to TRBJ1-1; D gene unclear. CDR3 size: 13 residues. The germline V gene has CDR1 GTSNPN and CDR2 SVGIG (reference sequence). V was trimmed by 2 bases and J by 1 base, leaving 8 bases between them. CDR3 in amino acids: CAWSSGGNTEAFF. The sequenced CDR3 bases are TGTGCCTGGAGTAGCGGAGGGAACACTGAA.

Comment on this clone: The read is 3 residues too short to cover the CDR3 end, so that end is filled in from the germline J gene. The chain recombines TRBV2 with TRBJ1-1; TRBD1 might be the D (6 bases). Between the trimmed V and J ends, which lost 8 bases and 0 bases, there was a span of 13 bases. This CDR3 is built from 14 residues. Germline lookup yields CDR1 SNHLY and CDR2 FYNNEI. The CDR3 DNA, read in part, is TGTGCCAGCGACTGGGGGGGCTTGAACACTGAA. It is translated as CASDWGGLNTE. The whole CDR3 reads CASDWGGLNTEAFF.

In the case of this clone: The CDR3 end falls 3 residues outside the read, so it is completed with the germline J gene. The genes are TRBV20-1 and TRBJ1-4; TRBD1 matches at 9 bases. Germline CDR1 is DFQATT and CDR2 is SNEGSKA (reference sequence). This CDR3 has 16 residues. V was pared by 6 bases and J by 6 bases, with 14 bases of the junction left unmatched. This chain's CDR3 is CSAAGTGGLGDEKLFF. CDR3 DNA (partial): TGCAGTGCCGCCGGAACAGGGGGCCTTGGCGATGAAAAA.

In regard to this clone: The read comes to an end 3 residues before the CDR3 does, leaving the germline J gene to fill in the end. This chain uses TRBV10-2 with TRBJ2-3, with a possible D match to TRBD1 (6 bases). CDR1 is WSHSY and CDR2 is SAAADI in the germline V gene. The CDR3 runs to 11 residues. The chain's CDR3 is CASSNRDAQYF. The part of the CDR3 DNA that was read is TGCGCCAGCAGCAACAGGGATGCG.

For this clone: The read falls 3 residues short of the CDR3 end, and the missing part is taken from the germline J gene. The chain carries TRBV20-1 and TRBJ1-6, with 8 bases aligning to TRBD1. V was clipped by 0 bases and J by 7 bases; unmatched bases: 5. CDR1 is DFQATT and CDR2 is SNEGSKA in the germline V gene (reference sequence). The CDR3 spans 15 residues. The part of the CDR3 DNA that was read is TGCAGTGCTAGAGATGGCAGGGGGCTAAATTCACCC. It codes for CSARDGRGLNSP. The complete CDR3 reads CSARDGRGLNSPLHF.

As regards this clone: The read falls 3 residues short of the CDR3 end, and the missing part is taken from the germline J gene. The rearrangement uses TRBV2 and TRBJ1-2, with D tentatively TRBD1 (6 bases). The CDR3 runs to 13 residues. The V gene lost 7 bases and the J gene lost 4 bases, with 13 bases spanning the gap. Germline V gene lookup returns CDR1 SNHLY and CDR2 FYNNEI. Incomplete CDR3 DNA: TGTGCCAGCATATCGGACAGTCTCTATGGC. It yields the protein CASISDSLYG. The CDR3 in full is CASISDSLYGYTF. Looking up the rest from reference TRBV2 and TRBJ1-2 gives the full variable domain: EPEVTQTPSHQVTQMGQEVILRCVPISNHLYFYWYRQILGQKVEFLVSFYNNEISEKSEIFDDQFSVERPDGSNFTLKIRSTKLEDSAMYFCASISDSLYGYTFGSGTRLTVV.

A remark on this clone: Sequencing ends 3 residues short of the CDR3 end; the germline J gene provides the rest. J is TRBJ1-2 and V is TRBV5-4; 7 bases line up with TRBD1. Per the germline V gene, CDR1 is SGHNT and CDR2 is YYREEE (reference sequence). CDR3 length: 14 amino acids. Partial CDR3 DNA: TGTGCCAGCAGCCCCGGGACAGCCCCGCAGGGC. It is translated as CASSPGTAPQG. The complete CDR3 reads CASSPGTAPQGYTF.

Concerning this clone: From the germline J gene comes the end of the CDR3, since the read stops 3 residues before it. The chain uses TRBV7-3 and TRBJ1-1, with D uncertain. This CDR3 has 13 amino acids. The germline V and J ends were trimmed by 4 bases and 3 bases, with 9 bases remaining between them. Germline assignment: CDR1 SGHTA and CDR2 FQGTGA. The CDR3 spells CASSSQRDTEAFF. The sequenced CDR3 bases are TGTGCCAGCAGCTCTCAGCGGGACACTGAA.

Note on this clone: The read ends 3 residues before the CDR3 terminus; that terminus is restored from the germline J gene. The chain combines TRBV5-1 with TRBJ1-5, with 7 bases aligning to TRBD1. Germline CDR1 SGHRS, CDR2 YFSETQ. The CDR3 loop spans 15 amino acids. V was clipped by 4 bases and J by 4 bases; unmatched bases: 8. CDR3: CASSPTGQYNQPQHF. CDR3 DNA, as far as it was read: TGCGCCAGCAGCCCAACGGGACAGTATAATCAGCCC.

CDR3 DNA (partial): TGTGCCAGCAGCCAACCCAGGGGGGATGGCACAGATACG. Its translation: CASSQPRGDGTDT. In full, the CDR3 is CASSQPRGDGTDTQYF. V gene TRBV3-1 (or the pseudogene TRBV3-2) combines with J gene TRBJ2-3; D might be TRBD1 (7 bases). The read halts 3 residues ahead of the CDR3 end, with the missing end drawn from the germline J gene. The germline CDR1 and CDR2 sequences are LGHDT and YNNKEL (reference sequence). This CDR3 region has 16 residues. V gave up 2 bases and J gave up 1 base, with 13 bases separating them.

Note on this clone: Read sequence stops 3 residues before the CDR3 end, and the germline J gene provides the missing end. This sample also contains other DNA sequences that code for the same CDR3. This chain joins TRBV2 and TRBJ2-5; maybe TRBD1 (5 bases). CDR1 and CDR2 from the germline V gene are SNHLY and FYNNEI. This CDR3 has 12 residues. V dropped 7 bases and J dropped 0 bases, with 6 bases sitting between them. The part of the CDR3 DNA that was read is TGTGCCAGCAAGACAGACCAAGAGACC. It encodes CASKTDQET. The entire CDR3 is CASKTDQETQYF.

Of note for this clone: The read ends 3 residues shy of where the CDR3 ends; the end is completed using the germline J gene. The V call is TRBV11-2, the J call TRBJ2-5; D possibly corresponds to TRBD1 (6 bases). The germline V gene encodes CDR1 SGHAT and CDR2 FQNNGV. CDR3 length equals 13 residues. V was pared by 3 bases and J by 5 bases, with 10 bases between. The CDR3 DNA, read in part, is TGTGCCAGCAGCTTCACAGGGACGGAGACC. Translated: CASSFTGTET. The entire CDR3 reads CASSFTGTETQYF.

For this clone: The read finishes 3 residues shy of the CDR3 end, and the germline J gene is used to complete it. The J gene is TRBJ2-2, the V gene TRBV6-2 or TRBV6-3; 11 nucleotides agree with TRBD2. The V segment lost 6 bases and the J segment 3 bases; nucleotides outside the gene matches: 9. Per germline, CDR1 MNHEY and CDR2 SVGEGT. The CDR3 covers 17 residues. CDR3 residues: CASSRDSGGAHTGELFF. The DNA read from the CDR3 is TGTGCCAGCAGCAGAGATAGCGGGGGGGCGCACACCGGGGAG.

For this clone: The DNA ends 3 residues before the CDR3 does, and the rest of the CDR3 is filled in from the germline J gene. The chain links TRBV9 to TRBJ2-3, with 12 positions matching TRBD2. Germline-derived CDR1 and CDR2 are SGDLS and YYNGEE. This CDR3 has 17 amino acids. Germline trimming cut 6 bases from V and 5 bases from J; bases unmatched to any gene: 13. The DNA read from the CDR3 is TGTGCCAGCAATGGCGGTTCTAGCGGGGGGGTAAGAGATACG. Its protein product is CASNGGSSGGVRDT. The whole CDR3 region reads CASNGGSSGGVRDTQYF.

Details on this clone: The DNA ends 3 residues before the CDR3 does, and the rest of the CDR3 is filled in from the germline J gene. V is TRBV20-1 and J is TRBJ2-3; 8 nucleotides agree with TRBD2. The CDR3 has 14 residues. Germline CDR1 reads DFQATT; CDR2 reads SNEGSKA (reference sequence). The J segment lost 2 bases and the V segment lost 5 bases, leaving 6 bases of the junction unmatched. The CDR3 protein is CSAAPGLVTDTQYF. CDR3 bases read: TGCAGTGCTGCGCCGGGACTAGTCACAGATACG.

As for this clone: The read ends 3 residues shy of where the CDR3 ends; the end is completed using the germline J gene. The gene calls are TRBV7-9 and TRBJ1-5, with a tentative D call TRBD1 (6 bases). Germline-derived CDR1 and CDR2 are SEHNR and FQNEAQ (reference sequence). V lost 5 bases, J lost 1 base, and 9 bases lay in between. The CDR3 covers 14 residues. The sequenced CDR3 bases are TGTGCCAGCAGCCGTGGACAGAGCAATCAGCCC. It yields the protein CASSRGQSNQP. The complete CDR3 protein is CASSRGQSNQPQHF. Complete variable domain (other parts from reference TRBV7-9 and TRBJ1-5): DTGVSQNPRHKITKRGQNVTFRCDPISEHNRLYWYRQTLGQGPEFLTYFQNEAQLEKSRLLSDRFSAERPKGSFSTLEIQRTEQGDSAMYLCASSRGQSNQPQHFGDGTRLSIL.

Worth noting for this clone: The CDR3 end is not reached by the read, which stops 3 residues before it; the germline J gene fills it in. The genes are TRBV4-2 and TRBJ1-1; 7 bases agree with TRBD1. Germline CDR1 reads LGHNA; CDR2 reads YNFKEQ. Unmatched junction bases numbered 8, after V lost 4 bases and J lost 3 bases. The CDR3 consists of 15 residues. The CDR3 spells CASSRTSQGDTEAFF. CDR3 DNA (partial): TGTGCCAGCAGCCGCACTAGTCAGGGGGACACTGAA.

As regards this clone: Read data end 3 residues before the CDR3 end; the end is taken from the germline J gene. The chain recombines TRBV19 with TRBJ2-3; 8 nucleotides align to TRBD2. CDR1 and CDR2 from the germline V gene are LNHDA and SQIVND (reference sequence). The CDR3 spans 15 residues. J was trimmed by 6 bases and V by 5 bases; bases with no gene match: 10. The covered CDR3 bases are TGTGCCAGTAGTGGGGCCAGCGGGGGCCCCGATACG. Amino acids: CASSGASGGPDT. The full CDR3 protein is CASSGASGGPDTQYF.

Notes on this clone: Read data end 3 residues before the CDR3 end; the end is taken from the germline J gene. The chain employs TRBV7-3 and TRBJ2-2; tentative D call: TRBD2 (5 bases). V was pared by 3 bases and J by 0 bases, with 11 bases between. The CDR3 length is 16 residues. Per the germline V gene, CDR1 is SGHTA and CDR2 is FQGTGA. CDR3 DNA (partial): TGTGCCAGCAGCTTCGGGGAGCACGCGAACACCGGGGAG. It encodes CASSFGEHANTGE. The full CDR3 sequence reads CASSFGEHANTGELFF.

As regards this clone: The CDR3 end is not reached by the read, which stops 3 residues before it; the germline J gene fills it in. This chain joins TRBV7-9 and TRBJ1-1; 7 bases line up with TRBD1. This CDR3 region has 14 residues. The germline CDR1 and CDR2 sequences are SEHNR and FQNEAQ (reference sequence). After removal of 1 base from V and 6 bases from J, the junction contained 5 bases not matched to a gene. The DNA read from the CDR3 is TGTGCCAGCAGCTTAGAAGGGACAGTGCCTGAA. This translates into CASSLEGTVPE. The full CDR3 protein reads CASSLEGTVPEAFF. Drawing the rest from reference TRBV7-9 and TRBJ1-1, the complete variable domain is DTGVSQNPRHKITKRGQNVTFRCDPISEHNRLYWYRQTLGQGPEFLTYFQNEAQLEKSRLLSDRFSAERPKGSFSTLEIQRTEQGDSAMYLCASSLEGTVPEAFFGQGTRLTVV.